These 27 T cell receptor beta chains were sequenced from one sample in a study of early T cells in non-severe SARS-CoV-2 infection. In TCRdb, the 5' RACE reads were re-called with MiXCR into one record per CDR3 protein. The table has approximately 81,000 distinct CDR3 sequences, about 13% seen once. Specimen: whole blood. Source of these receptors: an adult who was a healthcare worker with PCR-confirmed SARS-CoV-2 infection or an uninfected control (not recorded which).

This clonotype has only a few counts. This sequence joins TRBV28 and TRBJ2-7, with D tentatively TRBD1 (6 bases). CDR3 length: 14 residues. Germline lookup yields CDR1 MDHEN and CDR2 SYDVKM. V was clipped by 7 bases and J by 2 bases, with 15 bases between them. This CDR3 is CASNLRTVPYEQYF. CDR3 sequence (DNA): TGTGCCAGCAACTTGAGGACAGTCCCCTACGAGCAGTACTTC.

This clonotype was seen repeatedly, ten times or more. This chain uses TRBV5-1 with TRBJ2-7; D not certain. The V gene lost 1 base and the J gene lost 4 bases, with 9 bases spanning the gap. The CDR3 extends over 13 amino acids. CDR1 is SGHRS, CDR2 YFSETQ, per germline. The CDR3 loop reads CASSLTLAYEQYF. CDR3 sequence (DNA): TGCGCCAGCAGCTTGACCCTGGCGTACGAGCAGTACTTC.

There are a few counts of this clonotype. The chain combines TRBV7-9 with TRBJ2-3; 8 bases fit TRBD2. Germline V CDR1 and CDR2: SEHNR, FQNEAQ (reference sequence). The CDR3 is made up of 15 amino acids. The junction had 5 bases not matched to a gene; V was cut back by 1 base and J by 5 bases. DNA of the CDR3: TGTGCCAGCAGCTTAGGAGCGGGAGTCATAGATACGCAGTATTTT. This translates into CASSLGAGVIDTQYF.

At least ten counts were recorded for this clonotype. The rearrangement uses TRBV5-1 and TRBJ2-1, with 12 bases aligning to TRBD2. This CDR3 is built from 16 residues. The germline V gene has CDR1 SGHRS and CDR2 YFSETQ. The junction had 5 bases not matched to a gene; V was cut back by 4 bases and J by 3 bases. Written as DNA, the CDR3 is TGCGCCAGCAGCCCAAGGACTAGCGGGGTCTACAATGAGCAGTTCTTC. This codes for CASSPRTSGVYNEQFF. Supplemented by reference TRBV5-1 and TRBJ2-1, the full variable domain reads KAGVTQTPRYLIKTRGQQVTLSCSPISGHRSVSWYQQTPGQGLQFLFEYFSETQRNKGNFPGRFSGRQFSNSRSEMNVSTLELGDSALYLCASSPRTSGVYNEQFFGPGTRLTVL.

The rearrangement joins TRBV7-8 to TRBJ1-1; 7 nucleotides align to TRBD1. Trimming took 5 bases from V and 5 from J; bases not matched to a gene: 5. Germline V gene data show CDR1 as SGHVS and CDR2 as FQNEAQ. The CDR3 is 13 residues long. The CDR3 region has the DNA TGTGCCAGCAGCACTACAGGGGATACTGAAGCTTTCTTT. This codes for CASSTTGDTEAFF. Full variable domain (missing parts from reference TRBV7-8 and TRBJ1-1): GAGVSQSPRYKVAKRGQDVALRCDPISGHVSLFWYQQALGQGPEFLTYFQNEAQLDKSGLPSDRFFAERPEGSVSTLKIQRTQQEDSAVYLCASSTTGDTEAFFGQGTRLTVV.

This clonotype was counted ten times or more. The V gene is TRBV7-9, the J gene TRBJ1-4; 9 bases map to TRBD1. Germline CDR1 SEHNR, CDR2 FQNEAQ (reference sequence). The length of the CDR3 is 16 residues. V dropped 3 bases and J dropped 0; count of bases not matched to a gene: 2. CDR3 residues: CASSLTGGATNEKLFF. CDR3 DNA sequence: TGTGCCAGCAGCTTGACAGGGGGGGCAACTAATGAAAAACTGTTTTTT. The variable domain in full, completed from reference TRBV7-9 and TRBJ1-4, reads DTGVSQNPRHKITKRGQNVTFRCDPISEHNRLYWYRQTLGQGPEFLTYFQNEAQLEKSRLLSDRFSAERPKGSFSTLEIQRTEQGDSAMYLCASSLTGGATNEKLFFGSGTQLSVL.

A few counts support this clonotype. The chain employs TRBV9 and TRBJ1-5; D gene ambiguous. The germline CDR1 and CDR2 sequences are SGDLS and YYNGEE. V was clipped by 0 bases and J by 7 bases, with 14 bases between them. CDR3 length: 15 residues. The CDR3 loop reads CASSVASLPGQPQHF. The CDR3, as DNA: TGTGCCAGCAGCGTAGCGTCTCTACCGGGGCAGCCCCAGCATTTT.

The J gene is TRBJ1-2, the V gene TRBV29-1; no reliable D call. Trimming pared 5 bases from V and 8 bases from J, leaving 12 bases between. Germline V gene data show CDR1 as SQVTM and CDR2 as ANQGSEA. The CDR3 covers 11 residues. CDR3 nucleotides: TGCAGCGTTTCCGTGGGGAACGGCTACACCTTC. Translation gives CSVSVGNGYTF.

This clonotype was counted many times. The V and J genes are TRBV12-3 or TRBV12-4 and TRBJ2-4; either TRBD1 or TRBD2 may supply D (5 bases each). The CDR3 loop spans 14 amino acids. V was shortened by 6 bases and J by 9 bases, with 18 bases between the two germline ends. This chain's CDR3 is CASSSGTQRGIQYF. For the CDR3, the DNA is TGTGCCAGCAGCTCCGGGACGCAGAGGGGCATTCAGTACTTC.

Note on this clonotype: This may be a read error, as it is one base from a much larger clone. The chain has TRBV7-2 and TRBJ1-1, with D unclear. From germline, CDR1 is SGHTA and CDR2 FQGNSA. The CDR3 is 14 residues long. Trimming cost V 2 bases and J 0 bases, with 7 bases left between them. CDR3 sequence (DNA): TGTGCCAGCAGCTTATATCACCTGAACACTGAAGCTTTCTTT. It encodes CASSLYHLNTEAFF.

The rearrangement links TRBV9 to TRBJ2-7; D is possibly TRBD2 (6 bases). The germline CDR1 and CDR2 sequences are SGDLS and YYNGEE. This CDR3 region has 14 residues. V gave up 2 bases and J gave up 3 bases, with 12 bases separating them. CDR3 nucleotide sequence: TGTGCCAGCAGCGTTGGAGGGGAAGACTACGAGCAGTACTTC. Its translation: CASSVGGEDYEQYF.

Many counts were recorded for this clonotype. This chain uses TRBV13 with TRBJ2-7, with D possibly matching TRBD2 (6 bases). CDR1 is PRHDT and CDR2 is FYEKMQ in the germline V gene (reference sequence). The CDR3 is 15 residues long. V lost 0 bases and J lost 5, with 14 bases in between. CDR3 in DNA: TGTGCCAGCAGCTTAGGAGGCGGAGGCGGGAACGAGCAGTACTTC. It is translated as CASSLGGGGGNEQYF.

DNA of the CDR3: TGTGCCAGCAGTTTACGGGGAAATTCACCCCTCCACTTT. Translated, it gives CASSLRGNSPLHF. The V call is TRBV28, the J call TRBJ1-6, with D unclear. CDR1 and CDR2 from the germline V gene are MDHEN and SYDVKM. The CDR3 sequence is 13 residues long. Trimming removed 2 bases at V and 7 bases at J, with 6 bases between.

This clonotype turned up a few times. The genes are TRBV4-1 and TRBJ1-4, with TRBD1 identical over 7 bases. CDR3 length: 16 residues. The ends lost 1 base at V and 2 bases at J; junction bases unmatched: 4. CDR1 is MGHRA, CDR2 YSYEKL, per germline. The DNA for the CDR3 is TGCGCCAGCAGCCAAGTAGAAGGGGGCACTAATGAAAAACTGTTTTTT. Encoded protein: CASSQVEGGTNEKLFF.

This clonotype was detected ten times or more. V is TRBV20-1 and J is TRBJ2-3, with 8 bases aligning to TRBD1. Germline V CDR1 and CDR2: DFQATT, SNEGSKA (reference sequence). The V gene end was trimmed by 0 bases and the J gene end by 3 bases; junction bases not matched to a gene: 11. This CDR3 has 17 residues. DNA of the CDR3: TGCAGTGCTAGAGATGGGGGACGACAGGGGCGAACAGATACGCAGTATTTT. Translation: CSARDGGRQGRTDTQYF.

V is TRBV7-6 and J is TRBJ1-3; D remains ambiguous. The CDR3 runs 13 residues. Trimming left V 4 bases short and J 7 bases short, with 11 bases between. Looked up from germline, CDR1 is SGHVS and CDR2 is FNYEAQ. The CDR3 protein is CASSSVEWNTIYF. CDR3 sequence (DNA): TGTGCCAGCAGCTCGGTAGAGTGGAACACCATATATTTT.

This clonotype occurred a few times. The chain employs TRBV7-2 and TRBJ2-2; 14 nucleotides match TRBD2. This CDR3 is built from 18 residues. Germline values: CDR1 SGHTA, CDR2 FQGNSA. Unmatched junction bases numbered 5, after V lost 2 bases and J lost 3 bases. CDR3 residues: CASSLRTSGGTYTGELFF. CDR3 coding DNA: TGTGCCAGCAGCTTAAGGACTAGCGGGGGGACCTACACCGGGGAGCTGTTTTTT.

The genes are TRBV6-5 and TRBJ1-2; D is unresolved. Germline V gene sequence: CDR1 MNHEY, CDR2 SVGAGI. Trimming removed 5 bases from V and 8 bases from J, with 18 bases in between. This CDR3 has 14 amino acids. This CDR3 reads CASSLDFLGMGYTF. The DNA for the CDR3 is TGTGCCAGCAGTCTCGACTTCCTTGGGATGGGCTACACCTTC.

This clonotype was seen more than once but under ten times. V is TRBV20-1 and J is TRBJ2-3; perhaps TRBD2 as D (6 bases). The ends were cut back, 5 bases at V and 0 bases at J, with 12 bases in the middle. Germline V gives CDR1 DFQATT, CDR2 SNEGSKA (reference sequence). CDR3 size: 14 residues. The chain's CDR3 is CSAPGSGSTDTQYF. Here the CDR3 DNA reads TGCAGTGCTCCCGGTAGCGGAAGCACAGATACGCAGTATTTT.

In this sample, this clonotype turned up a few times. The chain recombines TRBV20-1 with TRBJ1-2; TRBD1 might be the D (6 bases). The germline V and J ends were trimmed by 6 bases and 5 bases, with 13 bases remaining between them. The CDR3 is 12 amino acids. CDR1 and CDR2 (germline): DFQATT, SNEGSKA (reference sequence). CDR3 sequence reads: CSAHGTKYGYTF. In nucleotides, the CDR3 is TGCAGTGCCCACGGGACAAAGTATGGCTACACCTTC.

This chain joins TRBV5-1 and TRBJ2-1; D not resolved. Germline assignment: CDR1 SGHRS and CDR2 YFSETQ. The CDR3 loop spans 17 amino acids. Trimming left V 4 bases short and J 7 bases short, with 24 bases between. CDR3 loop: CASSLSDTPTVWNEQFF. The CDR3 DNA follows: TGCGCCAGCAGCCTATCCGATACCCCGACCGTCTGGAATGAGCAGTTCTTC. The whole variable domain, remainder taken from reference TRBV5-1 and TRBJ2-1, is KAGVTQTPRYLIKTRGQQVTLSCSPISGHRSVSWYQQTPGQGLQFLFEYFSETQRNKGNFPGRFSGRQFSNSRSEMNVSTLELGDSALYLCASSLSDTPTVWNEQFFGPGTRLTVL.

This chain uses TRBV7-3 with TRBJ1-2, with TRBD1 matching over 7 bases. J was trimmed by 3 bases and V by 5 bases; bases with no gene match: 3. This CDR3 region has 13 residues. CDR1 is SGHTA and CDR2 is FQGTGA in the germline V gene. CDR3 in DNA: TGTGCCAGCAGCAGGGGGCATGACTATGGCTACACCTTC. This translates into CASSRGHDYGYTF. The full variable domain, completed using reference TRBV7-3 and TRBJ1-2, is GAGVSQTPSNKVTEKGKYVELRCDPISGHTALYWYRQSLGQGPEFLIYFQGTGAADDSGLPNDRFFAVRPEGSVSTLKIQRTERGDSAVYLCASSRGHDYGYTFGSGTRLTVV.

This clonotype came up a few times. This chain links TRBV20-1 with TRBJ2-2; unclear D gene. Trimming removed 0 bases at V and 1 base at J, with 6 bases between. The V gene's germline CDR1 is DFQATT and CDR2 SNEGSKA (reference sequence). The CDR3 spans 14 residues. In nucleotides, the CDR3 is TGCAGTGCTAGAGATGGGTGGAACACCGGGGAGCTGTTTTTT. This gives the protein CSARDGWNTGELFF.

The chain has TRBV28 and TRBJ1-2, with D unresolved. V was shortened by 5 bases and J by 5 bases, with 18 bases between the two germline ends. Germline V gives CDR1 MDHEN, CDR2 SYDVKM. CDR3 length equals 15 residues. The CDR3 reads CASSPDPTDSYGYTF. The DNA of the CDR3 is TGTGCCAGCAGTCCTGATCCGACCGACTCGTATGGCTACACCTTC.

There are a few counts of this clonotype. This chain joins TRBV2 and TRBJ2-1; possibly TRBD2 for D (6 bases). This CDR3 spans 14 amino acids. The V gene lost 5 bases and the J gene lost 6 bases, with 14 bases spanning the gap. From germline, CDR1 is SNHLY and CDR2 FYNNEI. The CDR3 bases are TGTGCCAGCAGTTTGGCACGGACTACCAATGAGCAGTTCTTC. The encoded protein is CASSLARTTNEQFF.

The CDR3 bases are TGTGCCAGCAGCGCCTCGACAGTCACAGATACGCAGTATTTT. It is translated as CASSASTVTDTQYF. The chain uses TRBV9 and TRBJ2-3; perhaps TRBD1 as D (5 bases). Trimming removed 3 bases from V and 2 bases from J, with 10 bases in between. Germline V gene sequence: CDR1 SGDLS, CDR2 YYNGEE. The CDR3 runs to 14 residues.

Note on this clonotype: This may be a read error: a much more frequent sequence differs by one nucleotide. This chain joins TRBV9 and TRBJ2-1; D may be TRBD2 (5 bases). The CDR3 covers 16 residues. Germline CDR1 and CDR2: SGDLS and YYNGEE. Trimming left V 5 bases short and J 0 bases short, with 15 bases between. The CDR3 region has the DNA TGTGCCAGCAGTTCTACCGAGGGTAGCTCCTACAATGAGCAGTTCTTC. This translates into CASSSTEGSSYNEQFF. Full variable domain (rest looked up from reference TRBV9 and TRBJ2-1): DSGVTQTPKHLITATGQRVTLRCSPRSGDLSVYWYQQSLDQGLQFLIQYYNGEERAKGNILERFSAQQFPDLHSELNLSSLELGDSALYFCASSSTEGSSYNEQFFGPGTRLTVL.